The 10 T cell receptor beta chains below come from one sample, sequenced in a study of monozygotic twins with inflammatory bowel disease (dated by TCRdb to between 2019 and 2020). Library preparation employed 5' RACE. The sample was run on an Illumina HiSeq 2500. TCRdb reprocessed the reads, and each CDR3 protein sequence is entered once, without DNA. The sample table records 400,000 or so distinct CDR3 sequences. The ten largest clonotypes hold about 2.2% of the sample. The sample taken for sequencing was blood. These receptors were taken from a human donor with ulcerative colitis or Crohn's disease, or a healthy co-twin of an affected twin (not recorded which).

The CDR3 loop is CASSPSGTSGYEQYF. The chain has TRBV18 and TRBJ2-7; TCRdb designates TRBD2, a call that cannot be tested without DNA. Germline lookup yields CDR1 KGHSH and CDR2 LQKENI. This CDR3 is 15 amino acids long.

This chain connects TRBV19 to TRBJ1-1. There are 11 residues in the CDR3. Per germline, CDR1 LNHDA and CDR2 SQIVND (reference sequence). The CDR3 loop is CASTQNTEAFF.

This chain joins TRBV15 and TRBJ2-5; the D gene TCRdb calls, TRBD1, cannot be checked with no DNA. Germline V gene data show CDR1 as LNHNV and CDR2 as YYDKDF (reference sequence). The CDR3 consists of 19 residues. CDR3 loop: CATSRAGTGGPRYQETQYF.

The chain combines TRBV11-2 with TRBJ2-7. Germline loops: CDR1 SGHAT, CDR2 FQNNGV. There are 11 residues in the CDR3. This CDR3 reads CASSLHYEQYF.

The rearrangement links TRBV29-1 to TRBJ1-4. CDR1 is SQVTM and CDR2 is ANQGSEA in the germline V gene. The CDR3 sequence is 12 residues long. The CDR3 reads CSVEDLGGTGFF.

The rearrangement links TRBV24-1 to TRBJ1-5; TCRdb lists TRBD1, though no DNA is available to test this call. This CDR3 region has 16 residues. Germline assignment: CDR1 KGHDR and CDR2 SFDVKD. CDR3 sequence reads: CATSDGTGGGHQPQHF.

J is TRBJ2-3 and V is TRBV12-3 or TRBV12-4. This CDR3 has 13 amino acids. CDR3 region: CASSLRGPDTQYF.

V is TRBV9 and J is TRBJ2-3; TCRdb reports TRBD1, a call that lacks DNA to check it against. The CDR3 totals 16 residues. The germline CDR1 and CDR2 sequences are SGDLS and YYNGEE. CDR3 in amino acids: CASSVRGGDSTDTQYF.

This chain joins TRBV5-1 and TRBJ2-1; TCRdb picks TRBD1, but there is no DNA to check that call. Per germline, CDR1 SGHRS and CDR2 YFSETQ. The CDR3 runs to 12 residues. CDR3 protein: CASSIGAVEQFF.

The chain is built from TRBV7-2 and TRBJ1-5; TCRdb calls TRBD1, which cannot be checked without DNA. There are 16 residues in the CDR3. Germline V gene data show CDR1 as SGHTA and CDR2 as FQGNSA. The CDR3 spells CASSSGQGHQDEPQHF.